The T cell receptor (beta chain) under discussion was sequenced for a study of cytomegalovirus exposure and HLA in healthy donors. Broader study findings: Sequencing had likely introduced a cluster of highly shared sequence variants as an artifact. Researchers catalogued approximately 160 TCR beta chains as cytomegalovirus-associated. Prediction of most subjects' HLA-A and HLA-B alleles by TCR beta sequences was reportedly accurate.

A remark on this clone: What it binds is unknown.

PCR involved 60 Vbeta and 13 Jbeta primers. In the original processing: An analysis performed later counted about 80 million unique TCR beta chains (approximately 11 million of them shared). This table comes from immunoSEQ multiplex PCR, and its TCRdb copy is limited to in-frame clones, with some not included. Clone size and the V and J calls come from that table; the DNA yielded D and trimming. The table has roughly 250,000 clones, about 83% seen once. CDR1 is LNHDA, CDR2 SQIVND, per germline (reference sequence). The CDR3 length is 12 residues. V was pared by 6 bases and J by 4 bases, with 9 bases between.

The rearrangement links TRBV19 to TRBJ1-2; tentatively, D is TRBD1 (5 bases). The sequenced sample was PBMCs. The clonotype originates from a woman between 35 and 50 years old in good health and CMV-seropositive. In nucleotides, the CDR3 is TGTGCCAGTAGCAGGGAGGGCTATGGCTACACCTTC. This encodes CASSREGYGYTF.